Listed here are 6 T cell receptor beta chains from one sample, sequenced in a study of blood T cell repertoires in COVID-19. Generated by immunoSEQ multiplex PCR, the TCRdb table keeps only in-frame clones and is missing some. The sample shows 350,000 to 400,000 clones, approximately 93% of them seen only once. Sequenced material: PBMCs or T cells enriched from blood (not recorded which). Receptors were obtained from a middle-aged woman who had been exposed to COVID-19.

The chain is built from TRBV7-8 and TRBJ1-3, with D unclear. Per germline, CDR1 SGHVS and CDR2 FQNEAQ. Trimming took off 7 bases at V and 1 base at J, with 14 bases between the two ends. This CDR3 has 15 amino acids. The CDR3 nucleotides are TGTGCCAGCACAAAAGTGACTGGTTCTGGAAACACCATATATTTT. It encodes CASTKVTGSGNTIYF.

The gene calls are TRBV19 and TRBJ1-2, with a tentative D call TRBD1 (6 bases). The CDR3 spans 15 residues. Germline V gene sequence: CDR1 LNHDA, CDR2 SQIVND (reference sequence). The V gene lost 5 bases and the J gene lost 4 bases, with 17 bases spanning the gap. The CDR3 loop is CASSVTGVNSYGYTF. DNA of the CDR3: TGTGCCAGTAGTGTGACAGGCGTCAACTCCTATGGCTACACCTTC.

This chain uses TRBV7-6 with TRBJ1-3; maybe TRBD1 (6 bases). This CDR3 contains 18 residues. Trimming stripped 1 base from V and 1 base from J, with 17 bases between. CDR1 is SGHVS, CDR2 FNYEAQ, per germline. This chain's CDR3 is CASSLGVMGATSGNTIYF. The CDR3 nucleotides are TGTGCCAGCAGCTTAGGGGTCATGGGGGCTACTTCTGGAAACACCATATATTTT.

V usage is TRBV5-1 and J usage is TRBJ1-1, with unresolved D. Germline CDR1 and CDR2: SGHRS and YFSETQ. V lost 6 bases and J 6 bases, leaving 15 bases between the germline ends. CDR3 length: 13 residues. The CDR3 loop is CASTPDGRPEAFF. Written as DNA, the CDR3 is TGCGCCAGCACCCCGGACGGGAGGCCTGAAGCTTTCTTT.

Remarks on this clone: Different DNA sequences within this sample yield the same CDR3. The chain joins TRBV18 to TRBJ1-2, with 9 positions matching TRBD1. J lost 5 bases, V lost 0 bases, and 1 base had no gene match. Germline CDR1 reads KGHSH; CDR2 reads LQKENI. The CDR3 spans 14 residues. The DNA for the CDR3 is TGTGCCAGCTCACCACCCGGGACAGGGTATGGCTACACCTTC. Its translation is CASSPPGTGYGYTF.

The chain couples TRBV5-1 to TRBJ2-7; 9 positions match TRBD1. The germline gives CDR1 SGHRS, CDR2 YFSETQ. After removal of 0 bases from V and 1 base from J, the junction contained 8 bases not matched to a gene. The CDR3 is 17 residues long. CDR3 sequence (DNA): TGCGCCAGCAGCTTGGCCGGCGGGACAGGGTTTTCCTACGAGCAGTACTTC. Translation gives CASSLAGGTGFSYEQYF.